Each of the 11 T cell receptor beta chains below was sequenced from the same sample in a study of blood T cell repertoires in COVID-19. Here immunoSEQ multiplex PCR was the method, and the copy in TCRdb shows in-frame clones only, minus some. The data show roughly 100,000 clones, about four fifths seen once. Sequences were obtained from peripheral blood. These receptors came from an elderly woman with active or convalescent COVID-19.

The chain employs TRBV7-2 and TRBJ1-1; TRBD1 aligns across 9 bases. J was trimmed by 6 bases and V by 4 bases; bases with no gene match: 12. This CDR3 comprises 16 residues. Germline V CDR1 and CDR2: SGHTA, FQGNSA. This chain's CDR3 is CASSSSLGQGRAEAFF. The CDR3 nucleotides read TGTGCCAGCAGCTCCTCATTGGGACAGGGTCGCGCTGAAGCTTTCTTT. Supplemented by reference TRBV7-2 and TRBJ1-1, the full variable domain reads GAGVSQSPSNKVTEKGKDVELRCDPISGHTALYWYRQSLGQGLEFLIYFQGNSAPDKSGLPSDRFSAERTGGSVSTLTIQRTQQEDSAVYLCASSSSLGQGRAEAFFGQGTRLTVV.

V gene TRBV27 combines with J gene TRBJ1-6; TRBD1 is a possible D gene (6 bases). V was trimmed by 3 bases and J by 10 bases, leaving 13 bases between them. This CDR3 contains 14 residues. Per the germline V gene, CDR1 is MNHEY and CDR2 is SMNVEV (reference sequence). The CDR3 DNA reads as TGTGCCAGCAGTTTGAGGGGGGGGGCGTCACCCCTCCACTTT. Translation gives CASSLRGGASPLHF.

CDR3 nucleotide sequence: TGTGCCAGCAGATACGGGGGAGATACGCAGTATTTT. This sequence encodes CASRYGGDTQYF. This chain uses TRBV2 with TRBJ2-3; TRBD2 might be the D (6 bases). The CDR3 has 12 amino acids. The germline V gene has CDR1 SNHLY and CDR2 FYNNEI. V shed 6 bases and J shed 5 bases, with 9 bases lying between them. Full variable domain (remainder filled in from reference TRBV2 and TRBJ2-3): EPEVTQTPSHQVTQMGQEVILRCVPISNHLYFYWYRQILGQKVEFLVSFYNNEISEKSEIFDDQFSVERPDGSNFTLKIRSTKLEDSAMYFCASRYGGDTQYFGPGTRLTVL.

V and J are TRBV29-1 and TRBJ2-1; 7 bases align to TRBD2. Losses at the gene ends were 1 base for V and 5 bases for J; bases not matched to a gene: 2. CDR1 is SQVTM, CDR2 ANQGSEA, per germline. The CDR3 covers 13 residues. CDR3: CSVEAGGNNEQFF. CDR3 DNA sequence: TGCAGCGTTGAAGCGGGGGGAAACAATGAGCAGTTCTTC.

In this sample, this clone turned up once. The chain combines TRBV4-2 with TRBJ2-2; 10 nucleotides align to TRBD2. Trimming cost V 4 bases and J 7 bases; bases outside gene matches: 12. The CDR3 length is 17 residues. The germline V gene has CDR1 LGHNA and CDR2 YNFKEQ. CDR3 region: CASSRRVSGGAHGELFF. The CDR3 bases are TGTGCCAGCAGCCGAAGGGTCAGCGGGGGGGCGCACGGGGAGCTGTTTTTT.

The chain has TRBV9 and TRBJ2-1; 10 bases fit TRBD2. Germline CDR1 reads SGDLS; CDR2 reads YYNGEE. The CDR3 loop spans 15 amino acids. The ends lost 3 bases at V and 0 bases at J; junction bases unmatched: 0. In DNA, the CDR3 is TGTGCCAGCAGCGCTAGCGGGAGCTCCTACAATGAGCAGTTCTTC. Translation gives CASSASGSSYNEQFF.

This CDR3 reads CASSLGTGGETQYF. CDR3 DNA sequence: TGTGCCAGCAGCTTGGGTACAGGTGGGGAGACCCAGTACTTC. The V and J genes are TRBV5-5 and TRBJ2-5; D perhaps matches TRBD1 (5 bases). Trimming shortened V by 0 bases and J by 5 bases, and 11 bases separated the two germline ends. CDR1 and CDR2 from the germline V gene are SGHKS and YYEKEE (reference sequence). This CDR3 has 14 residues. The variable domain in full, with the rest retrieved from reference TRBV5-5 and TRBJ2-5, is DAGVTQSPTHLIKTRGQQVTLRCSPISGHKSVSWYQQVLGQGPQFIFQYYEKEERGRGNFPDRFSARQFPNYSSELNVNALLLGDSALYLCASSLGTGGETQYFGPGTRLLVL.

The J gene is TRBJ1-4, the V gene TRBV7-9; no definite D call. V was clipped by 0 bases and J by 6 bases, with 8 bases between them. The CDR3 is 14 amino acids. CDR1 and CDR2 (germline): SEHNR, FQNEAQ (reference sequence). The CDR3 nucleotides are TGTGCCAGCAGCTTAGCGCAGCAGGATGAAAAACTGTTTTTT. Translating gives CASSLAQQDEKLFF.

The chain is built from TRBV30 and TRBJ1-5; D may be TRBD1 (6 bases). The V and J ends lost 2 bases and 0 bases respectively, with 14 bases between them. This CDR3 contains 16 residues. Germline CDR1 is GTSNPN and CDR2 is SVGIG (reference sequence). The CDR3 reads CAWSPPGQYSNQPQHF. In DNA form, the CDR3 reads TGTGCCTGGAGTCCCCCGGGACAATATAGCAATCAGCCCCAGCATTTT.

The rearrangement uses TRBV28 and TRBJ1-1; 8 bases are a match to TRBD1. There are 15 residues in the CDR3. CDR1 and CDR2 (germline): MDHEN, SYDVKM. J lost 3 bases, V lost 5 bases, and 8 bases had no gene match. CDR3 nucleotide sequence: TGTGCCAGCAGTACGGCAGGGGGCGCGGACACTGAAGCTTTCTTT. It is translated as CASSTAGGADTEAFF.

In DNA, the CDR3 is TGCGCCAGCAGCCTCGAATTTAACAGGCTTGCCCGTCGTAATTCACCCCTCCACTTT. Translation: CASSLEFNRLARRNSPLHF. The chain couples TRBV5-1 to TRBJ1-6; possibly TRBD1 for D (5 bases). V was pared by 4 bases and J by 6 bases, with 26 bases between. Looked up from germline, CDR1 is SGHRS and CDR2 is YFSETQ. The CDR3 has 19 residues.